The TCR beta chain under discussion was sequenced for a study of control samples from healthy donors and cancer patients. The protocol was immunoSEQ multiplex PCR, while the TCRdb copy is restricted to in-frame clones and leaves out a portion. The data contain about 170,000 clones, just under 95% of them singletons. Germline values: CDR1 MNHEY, CDR2 SVGEGT. This CDR3 comprises 17 residues. V lost 0 bases and J lost 1, with 16 bases in between. This chain uses TRBV6-2 or TRBV6-3 with TRBJ2-7, with D tentatively TRBD1 (5 bases). The sequence was obtained from a woman aged 60-75 years in good health. The sequencing sample was made of blood. CDR3 in amino acids: CASSYSAWRQLSYEQYF. CDR3 sequence (DNA): TGTGCCAGCAGTTACTCGGCGTGGCGACAGCTGTCCTACGAGCAGTACTTC.